Listed here are 14 T cell receptor beta chains from one sample, sequenced in a study of PD-1 blockade in classical Hodgkin lymphoma. Sample time point: newly diagnosed, previously untreated cHL patient sample. Isolation of CD8+ T cells from thawed PBMCs used magnetic negative selection. This table comes from immunoSEQ multiplex PCR, and its TCRdb copy is limited to in-frame clones, with some not included. The sample lists approximately 21,000 clones; approximately 87% were seen once. Sequencing used CD8+ T cells from blood. These TCRs come from a human donor with classical Hodgkin lymphoma.

This clone came up a few times. The V and J genes are TRBV19 and TRBJ1-1; no firm D call. CDR3 length: 11 amino acids. From germline, CDR1 is LNHDA and CDR2 SQIVND (reference sequence). The V end lost 3 bases, the J end lost 7 bases, and 6 bases lay between the germline ends. CDR3 sequence reads: CASSIRDEAFF. The CDR3 nucleotides are TGTGCCAGTAGTATCCGGGATGAAGCTTTCTTT.

This chain's CDR3 is CLGARNEKLFF. The CDR3 bases are TGTCTCGGGGCCCGTAATGAAAAACTGTTTTTT. This chain joins TRBV6-4 and TRBJ1-4, with D possibly matching TRBD1 (5 bases). From germline, CDR1 is MRHNA and CDR2 SNTAGT. The CDR3 sequence is 11 residues long.

The gene calls are TRBV11-2 and TRBJ1-2; D might be TRBD1 (5 bases). The ends were cut back, 4 bases at V and 5 bases at J, with 11 bases in the middle. Germline CDR1 is SGHAT and CDR2 is FQNNGV. There are 13 residues in the CDR3. The CDR3 DNA reads as TGTGCCAGCAGCTCGAAGACAGTATATGGCTACACCTTC. Encoded protein: CASSSKTVYGYTF.

This chain uses TRBV6-5 with TRBJ2-1; D not certain. Per the germline V gene, CDR1 is MNHEY and CDR2 is SVGAGI. The CDR3 extends over 12 amino acids. Deletions cut 0 bases from V and 3 bases from J, with 0 bases between. CDR3 coding DNA: TGTGCCAGCAGTTACTCCTACAATGAGCAGTTCTTC. It specifies CASSYSYNEQFF.

The chain recombines TRBV5-6 with TRBJ1-5, with 8 positions matching TRBD1. Germline V gene sequence: CDR1 SGHDT, CDR2 YYEEEE. CDR3 size: 16 residues. V trimming: 0 bases; J trimming: 6 bases; junction bases outside the gene matches: 8. Here the CDR3 DNA reads TGTGCCAGCAGCTTGGTGGCAGGGGGCCTGAGTCAGCCCCAGCATTTT. Encoded protein: CASSLVAGGLSQPQHF.

The chain joins TRBV9 to TRBJ1-1; TRBD1 is a possible D gene (5 bases). Trimming took off 4 bases at V and 5 bases at J, with 21 bases between the two ends. This CDR3 contains 16 residues. The V gene's germline CDR1 is SGDLS and CDR2 YYNGEE. The CDR3 loop reads CASSPKGARGWTEAFF. The CDR3 region has the DNA TGTGCCAGCAGCCCCAAGGGTGCCCGGGGCTGGACTGAAGCTTTCTTT. Based on the CDR3 plus reference TRBV9 and TRBJ1-1, the full variable domain is DSGVTQTPKHLITATGQRVTLRCSPRSGDLSVYWYQQSLDQGLQFLIQYYNGEERAKGNILERFSAQQFPDLHSELNLSSLELGDSALYFCASSPKGARGWTEAFFGQGTRLTVV.

In its sample, this clone ranks as large. V usage is TRBV27 and J usage is TRBJ2-3; TRBD2 matches at 13 bases. V shed 3 bases, J shed 10 bases, and the junction held 7 bases outside the gene matches. The V gene's germline CDR1 is MNHEY and CDR2 SMNVEV (reference sequence). CDR3 length equals 15 residues. In DNA form, the CDR3 reads TGTGCCAGCAGTTTCCTAGGGACTAGCGGGGTTTCGCAGTATTTT. This translates into CASSFLGTSGVSQYF.

Here the CDR3 DNA reads TGTGCCAGCAGCGTCCTATTCGACAGCTCTGGGGCCAACGTCCTGACTTTC. The encoded protein is CASSVLFDSSGANVLTF. The rearrangement uses TRBV9 and TRBJ2-6, with D maybe TRBD1 (5 bases). This CDR3 contains 17 residues. CDR1 and CDR2 (germline): SGDLS, YYNGEE. The V end was cut by 2 bases, the J end by 0 bases, with 12 bases between.

This chain joins TRBV7-9 and TRBJ2-4; 10 positions match TRBD1. CDR3 length: 17 amino acids. V lost 2 bases, J lost 8 bases, and 12 bases stayed unmatched. Germline V lookup: CDR1 SEHNR, CDR2 FQNEAQ (reference sequence). DNA of the CDR3: TGTGCCAGCAGCTTATCGACAGGGGGCCGGGGCTTAGACATTCAGTACTTC. Translated, it gives CASSLSTGGRGLDIQYF.

V usage is TRBV29-1 and J usage is TRBJ1-1; TRBD1 matches 10 bases. The CDR3 covers 14 residues. CDR1 SQVTM and CDR2 ANQGSEA come from the germline V gene. J gave up 4 bases and V 4 bases, and 6 bases lay outside the gene matches. This CDR3 reads CSVGGTGVFTEAFF. The CDR3 bases are TGCAGCGTTGGCGGGACAGGGGTTTTCACTGAAGCTTTCTTT. The complete variable domain, with remaining parts taken from reference TRBV29-1 and TRBJ1-1, reads SAVISQKPSRDICQRGTSLTIQCQVDSQVTMMFWYRQQPGQSLTLIATANQGSEATYESGFVIDKFPISRPNLTFSTLTVSNMSPEDSSIYLCSVGGTGVFTEAFFGQGTRLTVV.

The rearrangement uses TRBV7-2 and TRBJ1-2, with a weak D call TRBD1 (6 bases). The CDR3 runs to 14 residues. Trimming pared 5 bases from V and 2 bases from J, leaving 12 bases between. Germline V gene lookup returns CDR1 SGHTA and CDR2 FQGNSA. DNA for the CDR3: TGTGCCAGCAGCCGGGGGGCAGGGAACTATGGCTACACCTTC. Protein sequence: CASSRGAGNYGYTF.

The V gene is TRBV9, the J gene TRBJ2-3, with 8 positions matching TRBD2. The germline CDR1 and CDR2 sequences are SGDLS and YYNGEE. CDR3 length equals 13 residues. J was trimmed by 5 bases and V by 4 bases; bases with no gene match: 3. CDR3 residues: CASSTGGRDTQYF. CDR3 sequence (DNA): TGTGCCAGCAGCACGGGGGGGAGAGATACGCAGTATTTT. Together with reference TRBV9 and TRBJ2-3, the CDR3 gives the full variable domain: DSGVTQTPKHLITATGQRVTLRCSPRSGDLSVYWYQQSLDQGLQFLIQYYNGEERAKGNILERFSAQQFPDLHSELNLSSLELGDSALYFCASSTGGRDTQYFGPGTRLTVL.

CDR3 in amino acids: CASSYIAGDGYEQYF. CDR3 DNA sequence: TGTGCCAGCAGCTATATAGCGGGGGATGGGTACGAGCAGTACTTC. J is TRBJ2-7 and V is TRBV5-6, with 9 positions matching TRBD2. Trimming at V came to 3 bases and at J to 4 bases, leaving 8 bases not matched to a gene. The CDR3 is 15 residues long. Per the germline V gene, CDR1 is SGHDT and CDR2 is YYEEEE.

This chain joins TRBV4-3 and TRBJ2-7, with D hard to call. The CDR3 has 14 residues. Trimming pared 1 base from V and 3 bases from J, leaving 10 bases between. Germline CDR1 LGHNA, CDR2 YSLEER. CDR3 nucleotides: TGCGCCAGCAGCCAAGTACCCCGCAGCTACGAGCAGTACTTC. Protein: CASSQVPRSYEQYF.